Given below is one T cell receptor beta chain in context. Its antigen is not yet known. No base quality values were provided; no much bigger clone lies one nucleotide off. This entry is derived from a study of response to subunit inactivated influenza vaccine (dated 2018 in TCRdb). With respect to the entire study: Deep quantitative profiling of the T cell receptor repertoire was used in the study to follow responses to a trivalent subunit inactivated influenza vaccine.

What the study reported, not specific to this receptor: The authors proposed that each seasonal influenza vaccination may bring in only a limited number of new T cells.

The germline V end is reduced by 6 bases and the J end by 0 bases; junction bases left unmatched: 11. The CDR3 has 18 amino acids, counting the end cysteine and phenylalanine. The sequence is cut down to CDR3 DNA, 54 bases in frame from base 1. The germline V gene (reference sequence) supplies CDR1 DFQATT and CDR2 SNEGSKA. Library prep was done by RT-PCR. Sequencing was performed on an Illumina HiSeq 2500. TCRdb trimmed the raw reads at Q25, called clones with MiXCR and kept productive beta chains. Every CDR3 protein is listed once, alongside the most common genes and DNA of its rows. The sample table records roughly 760,000 distinct CDR3 sequences; approximately 22% of these occur just once. Roughly 10% of the sample rests with the top ten.

This chain is built from TRBV20-1 and TRBJ2-5, and TRBD2 aligns with 15 junction nucleotides. The sample was PBMCs from blood, taken around 5 days after vaccination. The sequence derives from a man in his fifties or sixties who received an inactivated influenza vaccine. Donor details come from another sample of the same person, matched by shared clones. CDR3 protein: CSAPPGLAGGANQETQYF. In nucleotides, the sequence is TGCAGTGCCCCACCGGGACTAGCGGGGGGCGCCAACCAAGAGACCCAGTACTTC.